The 29 T cell receptor beta chains presented below share a single source sample, sequenced in a study of CD4 and CD8 cells across lung adenocarcinoma regions. TCRdb re-called the PCR reads with MiXCR, one entry per CDR3 protein. The sample yields fewer than 7,500 distinct CDR3 sequences, 51% seen once. The sequencing sample was made of CD4+ T cells from the center of a lung tumor. The receptor set was obtained from a female donor with lung adenocarcinoma. The CD4 and CD8 labels of this study may be unreliable.

As for this clonotype: The junction departs from germline at one end; a sequencing error may be responsible. This rearrangement joins TRBV6-1 to TRBJ2-3; 11 bases match TRBD1. Germline lookup yields CDR1 MNHNS and CDR2 SASEGT. The CDR3 has 15 residues. Here the CDR3 reads CASREGDRGSETQYF. CDR3 DNA sequence: TGTGCCAGCAGAGAGGGGGACAGGGGGTCAGAGACGCAGTATTTC.

For this clonotype: Germline is not matched at one junction end, which may reflect a read error. The V call is TRBV25-1, the J call TRBJ2-1; D uncertain. The length of the CDR3 is 12 residues. CDR1 MGHDK and CDR2 SYGVNS come from the germline V gene. The CDR3 DNA is TGTGACAGCTGTGCCAGTACCGATGAGCAGTTCTTC. This gives the protein CDSCASTDEQFF.

Only a few counts were recorded for this clonotype. The V gene is TRBV28, the J gene TRBJ1-2; D is ambiguous. The ends were cut back, 8 bases at V and 8 bases at J, with 15 bases in the middle. CDR3 length: 12 residues. CDR1 MDHEN and CDR2 SYDVKM come from the germline V gene. The CDR3 bases are TGTGCCAGCCAGACGTCTGGGTGGGGCTACACCTTC. Its translation is CASQTSGWGYTF.

This clonotype is large in the sample. V gene TRBV6-5 combines with J gene TRBJ2-1; 10 bases are a match to TRBD2. Trimming removed 6 bases from V and 4 bases from J; junction bases left unmatched: 6. This CDR3 comprises 15 residues. Germline values: CDR1 MNHEY, CDR2 SVGAGI. DNA of the CDR3: TGTGCCAGCAGCCCGGCTAGCGGGGGTTACAATGAGCAGTTCTTC. This codes for CASSPASGGYNEQFF.

This chain links TRBV7-3 with TRBJ2-5, with 9 bases aligning to TRBD2. Germline V gene data show CDR1 as SGHTA and CDR2 as FQGTGA. V lost 0 bases to trimming and J lost 5 bases; unmatched junction nucleotides: 4. This CDR3 spans 15 amino acids. The CDR3 loop is CASSLTAGGRETQYF. CDR3 in DNA: TGTGCCAGCAGCTTAACGGCGGGGGGGCGGGAGACCCAGTACTTC. The full variable domain, its missing parts supplied by reference TRBV7-3 and TRBJ2-5, is GAGVSQTPSNKVTEKGKYVELRCDPISGHTALYWYRQSLGQGPEFLIYFQGTGAADDSGLPNDRFFAVRPEGSVSTLKIQRTERGDSAVYLCASSLTAGGRETQYFGPGTRLLVL.

This clonotype ranks as medium-sized. CDR3 DNA: TGTGCCACCAGTGATCGGACTAGCGACCAAGAGACCCAGTACTTC. Its translation: CATSDRTSDQETQYF. V and J are TRBV24-1 and TRBJ2-5; the match to TRBD2 covers 9 bases. The CDR3 has 15 residues. Germline-derived CDR1 and CDR2 are KGHDR and SFDVKD. Trimming cost V 3 bases and J 0 bases; bases outside gene matches: 1.

This chain joins TRBV7-9 and TRBJ2-5; D call uncertain. Matching the DNA end better, TRBJ2-7 makes the J call doubtful. CDR1 and CDR2 (germline): SEHNR, FQNEAQ (reference sequence). This CDR3 region has 12 residues. This CDR3 reads CASSPVSYEQYF. CDR3 sequence (DNA): TGTGCCAGCAGCCCCGTCTCCTACGAGCAGTACTTC.

V and J are TRBV6-5 and TRBJ2-3, with D unresolved. The length of the CDR3 is 13 residues. Germline CDR1 reads MNHEY; CDR2 reads SVGAGI. The V end was cut by 0 bases, the J end by 5 bases, with 6 bases between. The CDR3 coding sequence is TGTGCCAGCAGTTACTCGTGGGGAGATACGCAGTATTTT. This codes for CASSYSWGDTQYF.

In its sample, this clonotype ranks as medium-sized (0.01 to 0.1%). V is TRBV6-1 and J is TRBJ2-5; 14 positions agree with TRBD2. TRBJ2-7 matches the DNA end more closely, so the J call is doubtful. Germline V gives CDR1 MNHNS, CDR2 SASEGT. This CDR3 contains 18 residues. CDR3: CASSGPGTSGSGVYEQYF. The CDR3 DNA follows: TGTGCCAGCAGCGGCCCCGGGACTAGCGGGAGCGGCGTCTACGAGCAGTACTTC.

This clonotype was recorded a few times. This chain links TRBV6-1 with TRBJ2-4; TRBD2 might be the D (6 bases). The tail of the sequence fits TRBJ2-3 better, so the J call may be wrong. Germline V lookup: CDR1 MNHNS, CDR2 SASEGT. This CDR3 comprises 14 residues. CDR3 sequence reads: CASSEASGKNMQYF. Here the CDR3 DNA reads TGTGCCAGCAGTGAAGCTAGCGGCAAAAACATGCAGTATTTT.

This clonotype rates as medium-sized (0.01 to 0.1%). The chain employs TRBV27 and TRBJ2-1; weak D call: TRBD2 (5 bases). From germline, CDR1 is MNHEY and CDR2 SMNVEV (reference sequence). This CDR3 has 14 residues. Trimming stripped 3 bases from V and 5 bases from J, with 11 bases between. The CDR3 region is CASSFEGPDNEQFF. The CDR3 bases are TGTGCCAGCAGTTTCGAGGGCCCGGACAATGAGCAGTTCTTC.

The rearrangement links TRBV6-1 to TRBJ2-3, with D possibly TRBD2 on 5 matching bases. The germline V gene encodes CDR1 MNHNS and CDR2 SASEGT. This CDR3 has 14 amino acids. V was pared by 0 bases and J by 11 bases, with 15 bases between. Here the CDR3 reads CASSEASAKNMQYF. Written as DNA, the CDR3 is TGTGCCAGCAGTGAAGCTAGCGCCAAAAACATGCAGTATTTT.

Concerning this clonotype: The junction departs from germline at one end; a sequencing error may be responsible. This chain connects TRBV6-5 to TRBJ2-3, with 11 nucleotides matching TRBD2. CDR3 size: 17 residues. The germline V gene encodes CDR1 MNHEY and CDR2 SVGAGI. The CDR3 sequence is CASSFRTSGQAAETQYF. As DNA, the CDR3 is TGTGCCAGCAGTTTTCGGACTAGCGGGCAGGCGGCAGAGACGCAGTATTTT.

The chain joins TRBV7-2 to TRBJ2-1; D is uncertain. The J call may be in error: the DNA end matches TRBJ2-7 better. The V gene's germline CDR1 is SGHTA and CDR2 FQGNSA. The CDR3 extends over 14 amino acids. The CDR3 sequence: CASSFTPISYEQYF. CDR3 in DNA: TGTGCCAGCAGCTTTACGCCGATCTCCTACGAGCAGTACTTC.

The chain has TRBV11-2 and TRBJ2-1, with unresolved D. V lost 1 base and J lost 3, with 7 bases in between. The germline V gene has CDR1 SGHAT and CDR2 FQNNGV. This CDR3 is 14 amino acids long. CDR3: CASSLGVVYNEQFF. The DNA of the CDR3 is TGTGCCAGCAGCTTAGGAGTTGTCTACAATGAGCAGTTCTTC.

This chain links TRBV6-1 with TRBJ1-1, with D uncertain. V was trimmed by 7 bases and J by 1 base, leaving 16 bases between them. The V gene's germline CDR1 is MNHNS and CDR2 SASEGT. The CDR3 has 15 amino acids. The chain's CDR3 is CASNRARARNTEAFF. CDR3 nucleotide sequence: TGTGCCAGCAATCGCGCACGGGCCAGGAACACTGAAGCTTTCTTT.

The V gene is TRBV20-1, the J gene TRBJ2-1; 7 bases are a match to TRBD2. CDR1 is DFQATT, CDR2 SNEGSKA, per germline (reference sequence). The V and J ends lost 4 bases and 9 bases, in that order; junction bases with no gene match: 9. This CDR3 has 13 residues. CDR3 region: CSAIPRLASEQFF. CDR3 DNA: TGCAGTGCTATCCCGCGACTAGCCAGTGAGCAGTTCTTC.

This clonotype was picked up many times. The chain combines TRBV4-1 with TRBJ2-5, with 7 bases aligning to TRBD1. CDR1 is MGHRA, CDR2 YSYEKL, per germline. This CDR3 contains 15 residues. J was trimmed by 2 bases and V by 4 bases; bases with no gene match: 7. Here the CDR3 DNA reads TGCGCCAGCAGCCCCGACAGGGACCTACAAGAGACCCAGTACTTC. It encodes CASSPDRDLQETQYF.

V and J are TRBV9 and TRBJ2-3; possibly TRBD1 or TRBD2 for D (5 bases each). Germline V gene sequence: CDR1 SGDLS, CDR2 YYNGEE. Trimming shortened V by 5 bases and J by 6 bases, and 16 bases separated the two germline ends. The CDR3 length is 14 residues. CDR3: CASSAGSGPDTQYF. The CDR3 DNA is TGTGCCAGCAGTGCAGGGTCGGGGCCGGATACGCAGTATTTT.

The rearrangement links TRBV27 to TRBJ2-3, with TRBD2 matching over 14 bases. The CDR3 runs 18 residues. The trim removed 5 bases at V and 4 bases at J, leaving 11 bases unmatched. CDR1 is MNHEY and CDR2 is SMNVEV in the germline V gene (reference sequence). The CDR3 sequence: CASSLQRLAGGGADTQYF. The CDR3 DNA sequence: TGTGCCAGCAGTCTCCAGAGACTAGCGGGGGGGGGGGCAGATACGCAGTATTTT.

The V and J genes are TRBV6-1 and TRBJ2-1, with TRBD2 matching 8 bases. CDR3 size: 15 residues. CDR1 and CDR2 from the germline V gene are MNHNS and SASEGT. The ends lost 6 bases at V and 8 bases at J; junction bases unmatched: 12. The CDR3 region is CASRLAAGPSDEQFF. The DNA of the CDR3 is TGTGCCAGCAGACTAGCGGCAGGGCCCTCCGATGAGCAGTTCTTC.

This clonotype came up a few times. This sequence joins TRBV10-3 and TRBJ2-1, with TRBD2 matching over 7 bases. The J segment lost 7 bases and the V segment lost 0 bases, leaving 6 bases of the junction unmatched. The CDR3 is 15 residues long. Germline assignment: CDR1 ENHRY and CDR2 SYGVKD. The CDR3 nucleotides read TGTGCCATCAGTGAGTCGGGGGGGGATACAAATGAGCAGTTCTTC. It translates to CAISESGGDTNEQFF.

The chain recombines TRBV6-1 with TRBJ2-1; D perhaps matches TRBD1 (6 bases). V was clipped by 0 bases and J by 10 bases, with 10 bases between them. CDR3 size: 13 residues. Germline V gene sequence: CDR1 MNHNS, CDR2 SASEGT. CDR3 bases: TGTGCCAGCAGTGAAGCGCCCGGGACAGAGCAGTTCTTC. Translated, it gives CASSEAPGTEQFF.

In its sample, this clonotype was seen many times. CDR3 coding DNA: TGTGCCAGCAGAAGGACAGGTGAATACTACAATGAGCAGTTCTTC. This encodes CASRRTGEYYNEQFF. The chain carries TRBV28 and TRBJ2-1; 7 positions match TRBD1. The junction had 8 bases not matched to a gene; V was cut back by 6 bases and J by 3 bases. The CDR3 consists of 15 residues. CDR1 is MDHEN, CDR2 SYDVKM, per germline.

The chain's CDR3 is CAWRDSGRGNNEQFF. The CDR3 nucleotides read TGTGCCTGGAGGGACTCAGGGAGGGGGAACAATGAGCAGTTCTTC. This sequence joins TRBV30 and TRBJ2-1, with D possibly being TRBD2 (7 bases). Trimming removed 3 bases from V and 5 bases from J, with 17 bases in between. CDR3 size: 15 residues. Germline-derived CDR1 and CDR2 are GTSNPN and SVGIG (reference sequence).

This clonotype was seen a handful of times. V and J are TRBV7-3 and TRBJ2-5, with D possibly matching TRBD2 (5 bases). The DNA end is more similar to TRBJ2-7, so the J call may be wrong. From germline, CDR1 is SGHTA and CDR2 FQGTGA. The CDR3 is made up of 13 amino acids. CDR3 nucleotide sequence: TGTGCCAGCAGCTTAACGAGGGACTACGAGCAGTACTTC. Amino acids: CASSLTRDYEQYF.

The rearrangement joins TRBV27 to TRBJ2-1, with TRBD1 identical over 7 bases. The germline CDR1 and CDR2 sequences are MNHEY and SMNVEV (reference sequence). V shed 5 bases, J shed 12 bases, and the junction held 10 bases outside the gene matches. The CDR3 runs 13 residues. The CDR3: CASSPGTADAQFF. The CDR3 coding sequence is TGTGCCAGCAGTCCCGGGACAGCCGATGCGCAGTTCTTC.

This rearrangement joins TRBV11-2 to TRBJ2-3, with 7 nucleotides matching TRBD2. Gene TRBJ2-4 matches the end of the DNA better, so the J call may be wrong. Germline V gene data show CDR1 as SGHAT and CDR2 as FQNNGV. CDR3 length equals 15 residues. The CDR3: CASSPGLGAKDTQYF. The CDR3 region has the DNA TGTGCCAGCAGCCCCGGACTAGGAGCCAAAGATACTCAGTACTTC.

This clonotype is termed medium-sized (0.01 to 0.1%). V gene TRBV6-5 combines with J gene TRBJ2-2; D ambiguous. Looked up from germline, CDR1 is MNHEY and CDR2 is SVGAGI. V lost 2 bases and J lost 1, with 11 bases in between. The CDR3 contains 16 residues. CDR3 bases: TGTGCCAGCAGTTACGGGGTTGGGCAGAACACCGGGGAGCTGTTTTTT. Encoded protein: CASSYGVGQNTGELFF.